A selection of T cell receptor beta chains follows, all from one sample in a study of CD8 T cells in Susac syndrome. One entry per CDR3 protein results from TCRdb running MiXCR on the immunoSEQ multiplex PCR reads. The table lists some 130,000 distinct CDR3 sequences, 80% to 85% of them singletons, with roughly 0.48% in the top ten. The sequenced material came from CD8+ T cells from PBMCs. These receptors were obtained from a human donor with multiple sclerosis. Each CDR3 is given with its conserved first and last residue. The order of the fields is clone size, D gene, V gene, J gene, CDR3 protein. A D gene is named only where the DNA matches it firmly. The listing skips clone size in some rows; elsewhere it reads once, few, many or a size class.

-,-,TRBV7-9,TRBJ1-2,CASSSDNLWGYTF
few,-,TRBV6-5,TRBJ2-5,CASSYSWPEGETQYF
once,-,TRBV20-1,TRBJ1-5,CSARESGGENQPQHF
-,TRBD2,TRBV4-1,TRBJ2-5,CASSRDSTSEETQYF
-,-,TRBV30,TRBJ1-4,CAWSVGEKLFF
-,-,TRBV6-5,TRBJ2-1,CASSLGMERIRTEQFF
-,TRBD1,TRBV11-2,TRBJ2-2,CASSRPGQTNTGELFF
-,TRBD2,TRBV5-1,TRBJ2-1,CASSLETSGSNNEQFF
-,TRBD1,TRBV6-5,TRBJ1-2,CASSYLRQGILYGYTF
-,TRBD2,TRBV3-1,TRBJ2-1,CASSQATSPNEQFF
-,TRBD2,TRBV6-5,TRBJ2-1,CASSSAGHSYNEQFF
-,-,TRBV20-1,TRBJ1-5,CSARDTGHNQPQHF
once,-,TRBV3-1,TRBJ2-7,CASSESHGRIIYEQYF
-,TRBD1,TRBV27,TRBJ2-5,CASSWTGSETQYF
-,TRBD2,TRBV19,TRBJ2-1,CATGLAGGHQFF
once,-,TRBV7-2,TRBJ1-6,CASSQTARVYDNSPLHF
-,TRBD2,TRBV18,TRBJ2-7,CASSPRGSTQTYEQYF
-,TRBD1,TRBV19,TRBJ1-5,CASNPGTGGNQPQHF
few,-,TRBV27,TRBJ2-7,CASSLMGSYEQYF
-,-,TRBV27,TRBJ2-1,CASSLPGLDREQFF
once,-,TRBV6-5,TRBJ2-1,CASSYVTSNEQFF
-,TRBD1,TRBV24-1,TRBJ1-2,CATSDSDRPYGYTF
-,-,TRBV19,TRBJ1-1,CASSIDDDRDKAFF
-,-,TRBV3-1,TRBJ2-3,CASSHRTQQGTDTQYF
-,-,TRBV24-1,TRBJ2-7,CATSDAGGTYEQYF
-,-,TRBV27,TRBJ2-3,CASSLFGGRDTQYF
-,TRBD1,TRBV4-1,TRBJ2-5,CASSQRTGLQETQYF
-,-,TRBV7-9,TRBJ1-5,CASSLATGNQPQHF
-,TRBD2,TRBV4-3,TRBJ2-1,CASSQGEGLDLYNEQFF